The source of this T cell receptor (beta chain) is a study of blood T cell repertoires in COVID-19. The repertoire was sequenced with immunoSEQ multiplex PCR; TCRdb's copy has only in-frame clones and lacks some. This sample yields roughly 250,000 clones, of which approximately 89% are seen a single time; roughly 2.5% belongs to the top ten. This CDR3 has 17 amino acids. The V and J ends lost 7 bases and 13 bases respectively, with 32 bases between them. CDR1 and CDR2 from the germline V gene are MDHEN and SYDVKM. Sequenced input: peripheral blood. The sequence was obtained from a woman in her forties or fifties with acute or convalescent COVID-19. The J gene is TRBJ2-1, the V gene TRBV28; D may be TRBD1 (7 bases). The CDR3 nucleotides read TGTGCCAGCACCCCAATGTTAGGAGGGGGCAAGGGAACCAATCAGTTCTTC. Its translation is CASTPMLGGGKGTNQFF.